Following are 31 T cell receptor beta chains from one sample sequenced in a study of cytomegalovirus exposure and HLA in healthy donors. Primers for the PCR totalled 60 Vbeta and 13 Jbeta. Method: immunoSEQ multiplex PCR; TCRdb's copy keeps in-frame clones and lacks some. Among over 85,000 clones listed, about four fifths were seen once. Sequences were obtained from PBMCs. The receptor source for this set is a woman in her 40s in good health and CMV-seronegative.

This chain connects TRBV7-9 to TRBJ1-4, with D perhaps TRBD1 (6 bases). The germline gives CDR1 SEHNR, CDR2 FQNEAQ (reference sequence). Deletions cut 2 bases from V and 6 bases from J, with 13 bases between. This CDR3 spans 15 amino acids. The CDR3 sequence is CASSLRAGDYEKLFF. The CDR3 DNA sequence: TGTGCCAGCAGCTTAAGGGCAGGGGATTATGAAAAACTGTTTTTT.

This chain joins TRBV27 and TRBJ2-3, with D possibly TRBD2 on 6 matching bases. This CDR3 is built from 14 residues. V was clipped by 6 bases and J by 3 bases, with 13 bases between them. Germline loops: CDR1 MNHEY, CDR2 SMNVEV (reference sequence). Here the CDR3 DNA reads TGTGCCAGCAGCGGCCCCCGGGAGACAGATACGCAGTATTTT. This encodes CASSGPRETDTQYF.

This chain connects TRBV2 to TRBJ2-4; TRBD2 matches 8 bases. Germline lookup yields CDR1 SNHLY and CDR2 FYNNEI. J was trimmed by 2 bases and V by 4 bases; bases with no gene match: 4. This CDR3 has 15 amino acids. The DNA of the CDR3 is TGTGCCAGCAGTGTTACTAGCGGCCCCAAAAACATTCAGTACTTC. It specifies CASSVTSGPKNIQYF.

The chain has TRBV10-3 and TRBJ2-5; the D gene is possibly TRBD1 (6 bases). The CDR3 loop spans 15 amino acids. The V end was cut by 6 bases, the J end by 3 bases, with 17 bases between. CDR1 and CDR2 from the germline V gene are ENHRY and SYGVKD. The CDR3 nucleotides are TGTGCCATCAGCCGGACCGACAGGATGGAAGAGACCCAGTACTTC. Translating it yields CAISRTDRMEETQYF.

This chain connects TRBV2 to TRBJ2-5; 7 bases map to TRBD1. The CDR3 loop spans 13 amino acids. V gave up 6 bases and J gave up 3 bases; unmatched junction bases: 4. Germline V gives CDR1 SNHLY, CDR2 FYNNEI. CDR3 amino acids: CASRVDREETQYF. The DNA for the CDR3 is TGTGCCAGCAGGGTAGACAGGGAAGAGACCCAGTACTTC.

CDR3 bases: TGTGCCAGCAGCCAAGATTGGGTGACAGGGGACTATCAGCCCCAGCATTTT. This gives the protein CASSQDWVTGDYQPQHF. The V call is TRBV4-2, the J call TRBJ1-5, with TRBD1 matching 8 bases. This CDR3 has 17 residues. V lost 0 bases to trimming and J lost 5 bases; unmatched junction nucleotides: 9. Germline CDR1 reads LGHNA; CDR2 reads YNFKEQ.

This rearrangement joins TRBV4-1 to TRBJ2-5; weak D call: TRBD2 (5 bases). In germline, CDR1 is MGHRA, CDR2 YSYEKL. The CDR3 totals 14 residues. V dropped 4 bases and J dropped 8 bases, with 17 bases sitting between them. The CDR3 sequence is CASSPGEAAGTQYF. DNA of the CDR3: TGCGCCAGCAGCCCCGGAGAAGCGGCCGGCACCCAGTACTTC.

The rearrangement uses TRBV19 and TRBJ2-3; 11 bases agree with TRBD2. Germline trimming cut 1 base from V and 2 bases from J; bases unmatched to any gene: 8. The CDR3 covers 18 residues. Germline V gene sequence: CDR1 LNHDA, CDR2 SQIVND (reference sequence). The CDR3 nucleotides are TGTGCCAGTAGTATAGCCGCACTAGCGGGGGCCTCCACAGATACGCAGTATTTT. It codes for CASSIAALAGASTDTQYF.

The chain links TRBV15 to TRBJ1-1, with no clear D. The CDR3 contains 12 residues. CDR1 LNHNV and CDR2 YYDKDF come from the germline V gene (reference sequence). Trimming left V 1 base short and J 7 bases short, with 7 bases between. CDR3 bases: TGTGCCACCAGCAGAGGGGCGAGTGAAGCTTTCTTT. It yields the protein CATSRGASEAFF.

The V call is TRBV29-1, the J call TRBJ2-3, with 7 bases matching TRBD1. Germline-derived CDR1 and CDR2 are SQVTM and ANQGSEA. The V segment lost 3 bases and the J segment 3 bases; nucleotides outside the gene matches: 3. The CDR3 loop spans 13 amino acids. CDR3 residues: CSVDPGGTDTQYF. As DNA, the CDR3 is TGCAGCGTTGATCCAGGGGGAACAGATACGCAGTATTTT.

In this sample, this clone turned up a few times. J is TRBJ1-5 and V is TRBV30, with D unresolved. Between the trimmed V and J ends, which lost 4 bases and 2 bases, there was a span of 6 bases. The V gene's germline CDR1 is GTSNPN and CDR2 SVGIG (reference sequence). CDR3 length equals 12 residues. In DNA, the CDR3 is TGTGCCTGGAAGTCAGGCAATCAGCCCCAGCATTTT. This codes for CAWKSGNQPQHF.

This chain links TRBV2 with TRBJ2-7; 9 bases are a match to TRBD1. The CDR3 sequence is 15 residues long. Germline V gene data show CDR1 as SNHLY and CDR2 as FYNNEI. With V trimmed by 5 bases and J by 6 bases, 11 bases remained unmatched. The CDR3 sequence: CASSKDRGASTEQYF. CDR3 DNA sequence: TGTGCCAGCAGTAAGGACAGGGGAGCTTCCACCGAGCAGTACTTC.

The genes are TRBV28 and TRBJ1-1; D is possibly TRBD1 (6 bases). This CDR3 has 12 residues. Trimming took off 6 bases at V and 8 bases at J, with 13 bases between the two ends. CDR1 and CDR2 (germline): MDHEN, SYDVKM. In DNA, the CDR3 is TGTGCCAGCAGATCAAGGACAGAGGAAGCTTTCTTT. Translating it yields CASRSRTEEAFF.

V gene TRBV19 combines with J gene TRBJ1-1, with a weak D call TRBD1 (6 bases). Germline CDR1 and CDR2: LNHDA and SQIVND (reference sequence). V gave up 9 bases and J gave up 8 bases, with 13 bases separating them. The CDR3 extends over 11 amino acids. The CDR3 bases are TGTGCCAGCGGGACAAGGCTGGAAGCTTTCTTT. This encodes CASGTRLEAFF.

This clone has more than one count but fewer than ten. The rearrangement links TRBV10-2 to TRBJ2-2; TRBD1 agrees at 9 bases. J lost 7 bases, V lost 5 bases, and 5 bases had no gene match. The CDR3 is 14 residues long. Germline V gives CDR1 WSHSY, CDR2 SAAADI. CDR3 region: CASSLGQGGGELFF. CDR3 coding DNA: TGCGCCAGCAGTCTGGGACAGGGCGGCGGGGAGCTGTTTTTT.

The V and J genes are TRBV7-2 and TRBJ2-1; TRBD1 matches 8 bases. Germline assignment: CDR1 SGHTA and CDR2 FQGNSA. The CDR3 consists of 15 residues. Trimming removed 5 bases from V and 9 bases from J; junction bases left unmatched: 12. The CDR3, as DNA: TGTGCCAGCAGCCCCCGCGGCCCGACAGGGGTTGAGCAGTTCTTC. Residues: CASSPRGPTGVEQFF.

The chain couples TRBV6-5 to TRBJ2-5; the match to TRBD1 covers 7 bases. CDR1 and CDR2 from the germline V gene are MNHEY and SVGAGI. The CDR3 loop spans 15 amino acids. J was trimmed by 2 bases and V by 4 bases; bases with no gene match: 7. CDR3 sequence: CASSLNRGWQETQYF. DNA of the CDR3: TGTGCCAGCAGTTTGAACAGGGGTTGGCAAGAGACCCAGTACTTC.

This chain connects TRBV5-1 to TRBJ2-7; 9 bases line up with TRBD2. V dropped 0 bases and J dropped 7; count of bases not matched to a gene: 11. CDR3 size: 16 residues. The germline gives CDR1 SGHRS, CDR2 YFSETQ. The CDR3 sequence: CASSLGAGGPTFEQYF. CDR3 bases: TGCGCCAGCAGCTTGGGGGCGGGGGGGCCTACTTTTGAGCAGTACTTC.

The chain carries TRBV30 and TRBJ1-2; D is undetermined. Germline V gene sequence: CDR1 GTSNPN, CDR2 SVGIG (reference sequence). The CDR3 length is 17 residues. Trimming took 1 base from V and 4 from J, leaving 22 bases between them. DNA for the CDR3: TGTGCCTGGAGTGGGATCAGAGGGTTTCGGGTGGGCTATGGCTACACCTTC. Residues: CAWSGIRGFRVGYGYTF.

The chain links TRBV5-4 to TRBJ2-1, with 8 bases that match TRBD2. V lost 0 bases and J lost 8; bases outside the gene matches: 7. Per germline, CDR1 SGHNT and CDR2 YYREEE (reference sequence). This CDR3 is built from 15 residues. CDR3 bases: TGTGCCAGCAGCTTGGGAAGCGGGGGAATGGATGAGCAGTTCTTC. Translated, it gives CASSLGSGGMDEQFF.

The chain joins TRBV25-1 to TRBJ2-3, with TRBD2 matching 9 bases. Germline CDR1 MGHDK, CDR2 SYGVNS. Trimming removed 7 bases from V and 3 bases from J; junction bases left unmatched: 5. The CDR3 is 14 residues long. CDR3: CASTLAGATDTQYF. CDR3 coding DNA: TGTGCCAGCACTTTAGCGGGGGCGACAGATACGCAGTATTTT.

The chain links TRBV15 to TRBJ2-1; D is unclear. Germline CDR1 and CDR2: LNHNV and YYDKDF (reference sequence). The V end lost 5 bases, the J end lost 5 bases, and 13 bases lay between the germline ends. The CDR3 totals 14 residues. The CDR3 is CATSSLRVHNEQFF. DNA for the CDR3: TGTGCCACCAGCTCATTACGGGTACACAATGAGCAGTTCTTC.

This clone was counted once. The rearrangement links TRBV18 to TRBJ2-3, with 8 positions matching TRBD2. The germline V gene has CDR1 KGHSH and CDR2 LQKENI. The CDR3 extends over 15 amino acids. J was trimmed by 0 bases and V by 2 bases; bases with no gene match: 1. CDR3 bases: TGTGCCAGCTCACCAACGGGGGGGAGCACAGATACGCAGTATTTT. It encodes CASSPTGGSTDTQYF.

The rearrangement links TRBV7-2 to TRBJ2-2; 10 bases map to TRBD1. After removal of 0 bases from V and 4 bases from J, the junction contained 2 bases not matched to a gene. This CDR3 is built from 16 residues. Germline V lookup: CDR1 SGHTA, CDR2 FQGNSA. Here the CDR3 DNA reads TGTGCCAGCAGCTTAGCGGGGACAGGGGTCACCGGGGAGCTGTTTTTT. Its translation is CASSLAGTGVTGELFF.

The V call is TRBV9, the J call TRBJ1-4, with TRBD1 identical over 8 bases. V lost 0 bases, J lost 5 bases, and 0 bases stayed unmatched. Germline values: CDR1 SGDLS, CDR2 YYNGEE. The CDR3 has 14 residues. The CDR3 DNA reads as TGTGCCAGCAGCGTAGGACAGGGGAATGAAAAACTGTTTTTT. Protein: CASSVGQGNEKLFF.

The rearrangement uses TRBV18 and TRBJ2-7; the D is unclear. Per the germline V gene, CDR1 is KGHSH and CDR2 is LQKENI. The CDR3 is made up of 14 amino acids. V was clipped by 1 base and J by 3 bases, with 10 bases between them. CDR3 region: CASSPRVGDYEQYF. DNA of the CDR3: TGTGCCAGCTCACCACGTGTCGGAGACTACGAGCAGTACTTC.

V is TRBV5-4 and J is TRBJ1-3; D perhaps matches TRBD1 (5 bases). The V and J ends lost 1 base and 8 bases respectively, with 13 bases between them. CDR1 SGHNT and CDR2 YYREEE come from the germline V gene (reference sequence). The CDR3 has 14 residues. The CDR3 DNA sequence: TGTGCCAGCAGCTTGTCAGGGTCCGGCCACACCATATATTTT. It codes for CASSLSGSGHTIYF.

The chain joins TRBV18 to TRBJ1-3, with D maybe TRBD1 (5 bases). CDR1 KGHSH and CDR2 LQKENI come from the germline V gene. This CDR3 has 15 amino acids. V dropped 3 bases and J dropped 4 bases, with 13 bases sitting between them. The CDR3 loop is CASSPVRVAGNTIYF. In DNA, the CDR3 is TGTGCCAGCTCACCTGTCAGGGTGGCAGGAAACACCATATATTTT. Complete variable domain (other parts from reference TRBV18 and TRBJ1-3): NAGVMQNPRHLVRRRGQEARLRCSPMKGHSHVYWYRQLPEEGLKFMVYLQKENIIDESGMPKERFSAEFPKEGPSILRIQQVVRGDSAAYFCASSPVRVAGNTIYFGEGSWLTVV.

This clone was seen a handful of times. The chain is built from TRBV11-3 and TRBJ2-1; TRBD2 might be the D (6 bases). This CDR3 has 14 amino acids. V was trimmed by 4 bases and J by 2 bases, leaving 9 bases between them. The germline V gene has CDR1 SGHNT and CDR2 YENEEA. CDR3 bases: TGTGCCAGCAGCTCGGGGGAACCCTACAATGAGCAGTTCTTC. It is translated as CASSSGEPYNEQFF.

This chain connects TRBV25-1 to TRBJ2-1; 8 nucleotides line up with TRBD2. Per germline, CDR1 MGHDK and CDR2 SYGVNS. Unmatched junction bases numbered 13, after V lost 4 bases and J lost 2 bases. This CDR3 region has 18 residues. The CDR3: CASSAHVSRGVPYNEQFF. The CDR3 nucleotides are TGTGCCAGCAGTGCCCACGTTTCGCGGGGGGTCCCCTACAATGAGCAGTTCTTC.

The chain combines TRBV5-6 with TRBJ2-3, with D possibly TRBD2 on 6 matching bases. The CDR3 extends over 15 amino acids. Trimming left V 0 bases short and J 1 base short, with 9 bases between. The germline V gene has CDR1 SGHDT and CDR2 YYEEEE. The CDR3 loop reads CASSLVGGGTDTQYF. Here the CDR3 DNA reads TGTGCCAGCAGCTTGGTAGGCGGGGGCACAGATACGCAGTATTTT.